This is a list of T cell receptor beta chains from one sample in a study of cytomegalovirus exposure and HLA in healthy donors. Data came from immunoSEQ multiplex PCR; TCRdb stores just in-frame clones and leaves some out. Of some 170,000 clones listed, roughly four fifths are singletons. Material for sequencing was PBMCs. The receptors stem from a girl aged 2-10 years in good health and CMV-seropositive. Each CDR3 is given with its conserved first and last residue.

v_call: TRBV6-1; cdr3_aa: CASSPRSRPNEQFF
v_call: TRBV5-4; cdr3_aa: CASSTRDYNEQFF
v_call: TRBV4-1; cdr3_aa: CASTGMGASYTF
v_call: TRBV6-5; cdr3_aa: CASTQGEWDGYTF
v_call: TRBV2; cdr3_aa: CASSSLGVRYGYTF
v_call: TRBV5-1; cdr3_aa: CASRRTTGLQNTEAFF
v_call: TRBV11-3; cdr3_aa: CASSRGGGRHNEQFF
v_call: TRBV21-1; cdr3_aa: CASSKTGGDRDQPQHF
v_call: TRBV30; cdr3_aa: CAWNIGGLDTGELFF
v_call: TRBV7-8; cdr3_aa: CASSLNRVNTEAFF
v_call: TRBV5-1; cdr3_aa: CASSLEGRNTIYF
v_call: TRBV9; cdr3_aa: CASSGGGGRDTGELFF
v_call: TRBV19; cdr3_aa: CASTLMGQGGSGELFF
v_call: TRBV7-9; cdr3_aa: CASSLGSSSGSYEQYF
v_call: TRBV29-1; cdr3_aa: CSVGLLAGVYTDTQYF
v_call: TRBV11-2; cdr3_aa: CASSFNRFGTYYIYF
v_call: TRBV30; cdr3_aa: CAGGAGTTYNEQFF
v_call: TRBV9; cdr3_aa: CASSPGGNTEAFF
v_call: TRBV9; cdr3_aa: CASSETGRVDTQYF
v_call: TRBV7-7; cdr3_aa: CASSSPQGIGTGELFF
v_call: TRBV10-2; cdr3_aa: CASRNIAASYEQYF
v_call: TRBV6-5; cdr3_aa: CASRSGTGHTDTQYF
v_call: TRBV28; cdr3_aa: CASSPGTPNEQFF
v_call: TRBV6-1; cdr3_aa: CASSEDQGSAFYEQYF
v_call: TRBV5-5; cdr3_aa: CASSVGTSGSNEQFF
v_call: TRBV5-6; cdr3_aa: CASSWGQGAYEQYF
v_call: TRBV30; cdr3_aa: CAWTSGIDTQYF
v_call: TRBV6-5; cdr3_aa: CASSYAGMNTEAFF
v_call: TRBV27; cdr3_aa: CASSLGISGNTIYF
v_call: TRBV25-1; cdr3_aa: CASSFNEQFF
v_call: TRBV4-1; cdr3_aa: CASSQFPGGSVGNTIYF
v_call: TRBV19; cdr3_aa: CASNPGLNANTEAFF
v_call: TRBV2; cdr3_aa: CASSLLAGDQTQYF
v_call: TRBV5-4; cdr3_aa: CASSLGTGEAFF
v_call: TRBV18; cdr3_aa: CASSQKGVEETQYF
v_call: TRBV4-2; cdr3_aa: CASSPPSSYEQYF